This T cell receptor beta chain stems from a study of cytomegalovirus exposure and HLA in healthy donors. The PCR ran on 60 Vbeta and 13 Jbeta primers. Produced via immunoSEQ multiplex PCR; TCRdb's table is partial and in-frame only. This table holds about 190,000 clones, roughly 81% found once. V gave up 5 bases and J gave up 0 bases; unmatched junction bases: 6. Per germline, CDR1 LNHDA and CDR2 SQIVND (reference sequence). The CDR3 is 16 residues long. The V and J genes are TRBV19 and TRBJ2-1; 8 bases align to TRBD1. Sequenced input: PBMCs. The clonotype comes from a woman younger than 45 in good health and CMV-seropositive. The CDR3 coding sequence is TGTGCCAGTAGTGTGACAGGGGTAGGCTCCTACAATGAGCAGTTCTTC. Amino acids: CASSVTGVGSYNEQFF. The complete variable domain, with remaining parts taken from reference TRBV19 and TRBJ2-1, reads DGGITQSPKYLFRKEGQNVTLSCEQNLNHDAMYWYRQDPGQGLRLIYYSQIVNDFQKGDIAEGYSVSREKKESFPLTVTSAQKNPTAFYLCASSVTGVGSYNEQFFGPGTRLTVL.